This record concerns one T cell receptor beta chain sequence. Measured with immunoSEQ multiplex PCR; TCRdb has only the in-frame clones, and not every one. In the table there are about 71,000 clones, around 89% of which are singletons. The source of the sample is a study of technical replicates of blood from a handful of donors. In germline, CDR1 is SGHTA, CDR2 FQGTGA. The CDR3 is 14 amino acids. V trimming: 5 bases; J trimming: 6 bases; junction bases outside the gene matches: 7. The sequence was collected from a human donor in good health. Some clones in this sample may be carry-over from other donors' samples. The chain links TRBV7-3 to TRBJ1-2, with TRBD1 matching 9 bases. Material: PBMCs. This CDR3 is CASSPGQGSDGYTF. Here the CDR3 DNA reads TGTGCCAGCAGCCCAGGACAGGGGTCGGATGGCTACACCTTC.